This T cell receptor beta chain originates from a study of human T cells and chemical hapten exposure. On the study more broadly: Yields of TCR per sample differed, chiefly owing to small differences in pooled library volume.

This clonotype appeared many times. Its antigen is unknown. General study results and limits: Compared with pre-sensitization or healthy control sets, expanded TCRs clustered more.

MiXCR was run by TCRdb on the RACE reads, yielding one entry per CDR3 protein. The sample records over 85,000 distinct CDR3 sequences, approximately 10% being singletons. Time point reported: pre-sensitization, week 0. Regarding treatment: therapeutic diphenylcyclopropenone sensitization with weekly scalp DPC. This clonotype was sampled from a woman aged 60-70 years with alopecia areata. Some clones in this sample may be carry-over from other donors' samples. The sample in question was whole blood, obtained in connection with sensitization to the hapten diphenylcyclopropenone (DPC).

For the CDR3, the DNA is TGCAGCGTTGAGGACAGGGTCTATGGCTACACCTTC. Protein: CSVEDRVYGYTF. The chain recombines TRBV29-1 with TRBJ1-2; 8 nucleotides align to TRBD1. CDR1 and CDR2 from the germline V gene are SQVTM and ANQGSEA. This CDR3 has 12 residues. V shed 3 bases, J shed 4 bases, and the junction held 1 base outside the gene matches.